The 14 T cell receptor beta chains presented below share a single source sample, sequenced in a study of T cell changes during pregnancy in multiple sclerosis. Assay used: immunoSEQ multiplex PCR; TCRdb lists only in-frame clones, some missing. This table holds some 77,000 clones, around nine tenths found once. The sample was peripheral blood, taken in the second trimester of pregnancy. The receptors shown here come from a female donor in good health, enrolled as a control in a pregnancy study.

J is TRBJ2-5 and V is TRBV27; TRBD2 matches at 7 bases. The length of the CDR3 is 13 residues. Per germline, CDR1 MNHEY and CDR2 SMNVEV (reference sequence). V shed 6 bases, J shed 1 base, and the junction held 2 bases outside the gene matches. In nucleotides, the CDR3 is TGTGCCAGCAGAGAGCGGGGCCAAGAGACCCAGTACTTC. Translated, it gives CASRERGQETQYF.

CDR3 region: CASSEALGGGYGYTF. CDR3 nucleotides: TGTGCCAGCAGTGAAGCGCTGGGAGGTGGCTATGGCTACACCTTC. The genes are TRBV6-1 and TRBJ1-2; D is uncertain. There are 15 residues in the CDR3. Germline V lookup: CDR1 MNHNS, CDR2 SASEGT. Trimming removed 0 bases from V and 4 bases from J, with 12 bases in between.

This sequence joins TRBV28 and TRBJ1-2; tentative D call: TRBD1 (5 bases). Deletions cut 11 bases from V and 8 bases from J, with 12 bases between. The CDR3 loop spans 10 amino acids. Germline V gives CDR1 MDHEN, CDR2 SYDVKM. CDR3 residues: CASSGIGYTF. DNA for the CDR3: TGTGCCTCGTCAGGGATCGGCTACACCTTC.

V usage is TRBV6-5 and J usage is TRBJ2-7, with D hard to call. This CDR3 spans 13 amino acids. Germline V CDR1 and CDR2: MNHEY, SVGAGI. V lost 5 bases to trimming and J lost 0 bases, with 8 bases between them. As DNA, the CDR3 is TGTGCCAGCAGTGCCCCGAGCTCCTACGAGCAGTACTTC. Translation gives CASSAPSSYEQYF.

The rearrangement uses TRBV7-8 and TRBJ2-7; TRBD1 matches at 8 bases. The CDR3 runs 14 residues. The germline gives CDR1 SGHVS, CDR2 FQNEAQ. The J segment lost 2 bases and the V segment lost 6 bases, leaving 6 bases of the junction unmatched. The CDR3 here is CASRSRDRPYEQYF. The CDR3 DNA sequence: TGTGCCAGCAGAAGCCGGGACAGGCCCTACGAGCAGTACTTC.

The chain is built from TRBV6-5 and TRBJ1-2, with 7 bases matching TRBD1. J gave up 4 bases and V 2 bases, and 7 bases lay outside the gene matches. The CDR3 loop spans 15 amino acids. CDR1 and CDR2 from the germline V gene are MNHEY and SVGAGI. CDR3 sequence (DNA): TGTGCCAGCAGTTACCGACGGACAGGTGGCTATGGCTACACCTTC. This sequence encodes CASSYRRTGGYGYTF.

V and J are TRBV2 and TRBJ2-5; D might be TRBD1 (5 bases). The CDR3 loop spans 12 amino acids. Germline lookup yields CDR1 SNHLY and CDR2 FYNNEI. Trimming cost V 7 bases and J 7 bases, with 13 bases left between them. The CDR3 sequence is CASNTGRGTQYF. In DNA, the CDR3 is TGTGCCAGCAACACAGGTCGCGGGACCCAGTACTTC.

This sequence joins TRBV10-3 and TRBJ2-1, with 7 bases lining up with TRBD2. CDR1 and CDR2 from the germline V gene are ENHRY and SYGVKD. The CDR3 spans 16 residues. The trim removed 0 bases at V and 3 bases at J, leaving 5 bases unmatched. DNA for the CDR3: TGTGCCATCAGTGAGTCGTCGGGGGGACTCTACAATGAGCAGTTCTTC. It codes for CAISESSGGLYNEQFF.

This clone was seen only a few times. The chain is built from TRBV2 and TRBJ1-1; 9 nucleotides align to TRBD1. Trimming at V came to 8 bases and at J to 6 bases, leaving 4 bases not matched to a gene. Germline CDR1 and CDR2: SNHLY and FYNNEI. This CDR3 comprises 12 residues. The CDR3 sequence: CASVRQGAEAFF. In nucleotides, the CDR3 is TGTGCCAGCGTTCGACAGGGGGCTGAAGCTTTCTTT.

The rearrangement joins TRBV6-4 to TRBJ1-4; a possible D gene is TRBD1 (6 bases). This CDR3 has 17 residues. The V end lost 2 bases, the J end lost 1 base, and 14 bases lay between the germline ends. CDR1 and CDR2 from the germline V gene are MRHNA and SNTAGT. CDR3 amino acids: CASSDPRSRGTNEKLFF. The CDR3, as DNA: TGTGCCAGCAGTGACCCCCGCTCCAGGGGAACTAATGAAAAACTGTTTTTT.

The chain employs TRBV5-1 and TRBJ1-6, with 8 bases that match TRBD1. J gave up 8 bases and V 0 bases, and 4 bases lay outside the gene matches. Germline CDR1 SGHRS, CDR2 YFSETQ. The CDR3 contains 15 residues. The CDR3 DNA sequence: TGCGCCAGCAGCTTGGCCGGACAGGGTTATTCACCCCTCCACTTT. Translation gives CASSLAGQGYSPLHF.

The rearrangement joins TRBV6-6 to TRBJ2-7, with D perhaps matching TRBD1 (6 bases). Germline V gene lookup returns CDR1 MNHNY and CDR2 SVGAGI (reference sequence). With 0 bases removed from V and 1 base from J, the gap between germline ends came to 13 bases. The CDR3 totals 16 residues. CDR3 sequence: CASSYSEQGPSYEQYF. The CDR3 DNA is TGTGCCAGCAGTTACTCGGAACAGGGCCCTTCCTACGAGCAGTACTTC.

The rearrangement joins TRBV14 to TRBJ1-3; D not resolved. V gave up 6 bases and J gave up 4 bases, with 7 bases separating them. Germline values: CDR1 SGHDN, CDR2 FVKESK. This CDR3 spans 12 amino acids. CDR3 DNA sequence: TGTGCCAGCAGGGGCCAAGGAAACACCATATATTTT. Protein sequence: CASRGQGNTIYF.

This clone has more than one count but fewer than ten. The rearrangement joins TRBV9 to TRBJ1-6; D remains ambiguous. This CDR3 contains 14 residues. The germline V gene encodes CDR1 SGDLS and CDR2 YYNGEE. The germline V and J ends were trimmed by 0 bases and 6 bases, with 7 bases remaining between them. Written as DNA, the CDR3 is TGTGCCAGCAGCGTAGGGAGCGGTAATTCACCCCTCCACTTT. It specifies CASSVGSGNSPLHF.